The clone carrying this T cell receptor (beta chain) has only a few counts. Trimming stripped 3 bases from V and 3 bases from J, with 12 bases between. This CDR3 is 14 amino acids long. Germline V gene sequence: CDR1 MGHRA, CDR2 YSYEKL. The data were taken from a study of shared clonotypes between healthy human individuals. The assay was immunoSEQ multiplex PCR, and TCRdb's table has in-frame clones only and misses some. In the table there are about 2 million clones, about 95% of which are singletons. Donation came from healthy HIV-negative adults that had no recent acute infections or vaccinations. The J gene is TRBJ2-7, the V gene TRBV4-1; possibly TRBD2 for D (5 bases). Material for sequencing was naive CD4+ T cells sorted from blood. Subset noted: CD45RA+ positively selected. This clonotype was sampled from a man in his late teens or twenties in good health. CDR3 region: CASSQPGTFYEQYF. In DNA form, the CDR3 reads TGCGCCAGCAGCCAGCCGGGAACTTTCTACGAGCAGTACTTC.